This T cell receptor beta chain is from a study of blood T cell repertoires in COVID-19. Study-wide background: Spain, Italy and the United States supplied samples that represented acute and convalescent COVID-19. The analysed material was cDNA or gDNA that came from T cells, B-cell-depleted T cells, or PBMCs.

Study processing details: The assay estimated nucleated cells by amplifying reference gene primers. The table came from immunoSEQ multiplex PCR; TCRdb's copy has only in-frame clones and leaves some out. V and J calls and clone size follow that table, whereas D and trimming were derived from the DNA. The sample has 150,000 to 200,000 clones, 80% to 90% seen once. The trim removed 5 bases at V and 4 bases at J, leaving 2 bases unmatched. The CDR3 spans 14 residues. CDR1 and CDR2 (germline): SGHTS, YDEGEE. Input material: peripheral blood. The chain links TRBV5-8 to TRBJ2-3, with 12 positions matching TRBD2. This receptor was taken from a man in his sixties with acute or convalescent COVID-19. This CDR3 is CASRLAGGPDTQYF. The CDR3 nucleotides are TGTGCCAGCAGACTAGCGGGAGGTCCAGATACGCAGTATTTT.